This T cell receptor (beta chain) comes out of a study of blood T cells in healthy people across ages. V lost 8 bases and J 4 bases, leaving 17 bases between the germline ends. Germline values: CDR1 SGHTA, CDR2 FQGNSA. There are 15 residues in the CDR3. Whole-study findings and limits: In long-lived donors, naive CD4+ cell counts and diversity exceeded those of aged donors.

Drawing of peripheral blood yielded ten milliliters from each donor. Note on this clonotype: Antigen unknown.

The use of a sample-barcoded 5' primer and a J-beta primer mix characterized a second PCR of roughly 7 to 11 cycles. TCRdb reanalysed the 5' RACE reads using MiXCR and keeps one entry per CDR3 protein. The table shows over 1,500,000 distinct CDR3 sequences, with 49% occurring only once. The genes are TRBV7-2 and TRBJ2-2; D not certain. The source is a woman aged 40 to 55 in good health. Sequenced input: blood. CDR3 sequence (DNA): TGTGCCAGCTGGCCCCCAGGTCCCGGCACCGGGGAGCTGTTTTTT. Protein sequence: CASWPPGPGTGELFF.